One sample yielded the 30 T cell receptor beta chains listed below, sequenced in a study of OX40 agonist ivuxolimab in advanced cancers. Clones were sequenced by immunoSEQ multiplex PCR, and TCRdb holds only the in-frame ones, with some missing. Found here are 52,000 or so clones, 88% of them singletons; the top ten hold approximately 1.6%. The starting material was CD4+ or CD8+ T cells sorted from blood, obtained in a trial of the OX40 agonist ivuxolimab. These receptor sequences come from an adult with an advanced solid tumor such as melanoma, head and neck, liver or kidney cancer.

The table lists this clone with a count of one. The CDR3 sequence: CASRTNTDTQYF. The CDR3 region has the DNA TGTGCCAGCAGGACAAACACAGATACGCAGTATTTT. The chain carries TRBV6-1 and TRBJ2-3; D remains unclear. CDR1 is MNHNS, CDR2 SASEGT, per germline. Trimming took 6 bases from V and 2 from J, leaving 6 bases between them. The CDR3 has 12 amino acids.

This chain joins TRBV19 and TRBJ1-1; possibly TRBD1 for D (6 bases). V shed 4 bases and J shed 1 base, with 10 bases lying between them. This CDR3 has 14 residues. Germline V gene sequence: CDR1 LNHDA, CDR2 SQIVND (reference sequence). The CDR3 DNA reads TGTGCCAGTAGTAAACGGACAGAGAACACTGAAGCTTTCTTT. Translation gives CASSKRTENTEAFF. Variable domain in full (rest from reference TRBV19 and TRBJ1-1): DGGITQSPKYLFRKEGQNVTLSCEQNLNHDAMYWYRQDPGQGLRLIYYSQIVNDFQKGDIAEGYSVSREKKESFPLTVTSAQKNPTAFYLCASSKRTENTEAFFGQGTRLTVV.

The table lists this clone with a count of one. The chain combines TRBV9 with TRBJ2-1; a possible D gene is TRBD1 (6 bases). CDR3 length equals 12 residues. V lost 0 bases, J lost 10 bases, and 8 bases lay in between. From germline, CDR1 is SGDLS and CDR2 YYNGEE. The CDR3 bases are TGTGCCAGCAGCGTAGTTAGGGGGGAGCAGTTCTTC. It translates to CASSVVRGEQFF. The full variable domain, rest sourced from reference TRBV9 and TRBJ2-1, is DSGVTQTPKHLITATGQRVTLRCSPRSGDLSVYWYQQSLDQGLQFLIQYYNGEERAKGNILERFSAQQFPDLHSELNLSSLELGDSALYFCASSVVRGEQFFGPGTRLTVL.

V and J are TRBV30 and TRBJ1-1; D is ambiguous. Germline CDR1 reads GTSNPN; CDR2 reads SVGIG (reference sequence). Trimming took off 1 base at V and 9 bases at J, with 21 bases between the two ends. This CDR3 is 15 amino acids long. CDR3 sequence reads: CAWSEKGRSHGQAFF. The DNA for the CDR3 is TGTGCCTGGAGTGAGAAGGGTAGGTCCCACGGACAAGCTTTCTTT.

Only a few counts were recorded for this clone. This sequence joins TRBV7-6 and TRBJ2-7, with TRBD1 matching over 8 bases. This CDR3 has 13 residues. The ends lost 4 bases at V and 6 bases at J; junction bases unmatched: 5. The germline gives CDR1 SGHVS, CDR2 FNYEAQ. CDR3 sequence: CASSSDRDGEQYF. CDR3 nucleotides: TGTGCCAGCAGCTCGGACAGGGACGGCGAGCAGTACTTC.

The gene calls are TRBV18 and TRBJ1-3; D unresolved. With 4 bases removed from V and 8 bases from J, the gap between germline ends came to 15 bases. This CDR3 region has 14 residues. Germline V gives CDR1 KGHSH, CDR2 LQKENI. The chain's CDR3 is CASSRASSLDTIYF. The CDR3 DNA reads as TGTGCCAGCTCACGGGCATCTTCTCTTGACACCATATATTTT.

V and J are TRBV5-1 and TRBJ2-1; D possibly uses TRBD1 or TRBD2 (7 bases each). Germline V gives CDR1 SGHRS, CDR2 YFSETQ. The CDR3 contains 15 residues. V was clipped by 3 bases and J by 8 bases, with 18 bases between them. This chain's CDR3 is CASSSRGGPPDEQFF. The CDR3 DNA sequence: TGCGCCAGCAGCTCCAGGGGGGGGCCCCCCGATGAGCAGTTCTTC.

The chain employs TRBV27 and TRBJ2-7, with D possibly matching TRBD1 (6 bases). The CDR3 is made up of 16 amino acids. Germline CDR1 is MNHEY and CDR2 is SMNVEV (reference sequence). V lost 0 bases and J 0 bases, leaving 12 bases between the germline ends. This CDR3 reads CASSLSGTHSSYEQYF. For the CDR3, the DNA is TGTGCCAGCAGTTTATCGGGGACACATTCCTCCTACGAGCAGTACTTC.

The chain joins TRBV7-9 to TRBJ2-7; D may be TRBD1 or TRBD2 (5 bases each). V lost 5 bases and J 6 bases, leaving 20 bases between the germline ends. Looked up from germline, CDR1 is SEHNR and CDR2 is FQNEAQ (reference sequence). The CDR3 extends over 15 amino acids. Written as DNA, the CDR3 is TGTGCCAGCAGCCCGCCCGGGGCGGTGAGGAGCGAGCAGTACTTC. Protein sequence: CASSPPGAVRSEQYF.

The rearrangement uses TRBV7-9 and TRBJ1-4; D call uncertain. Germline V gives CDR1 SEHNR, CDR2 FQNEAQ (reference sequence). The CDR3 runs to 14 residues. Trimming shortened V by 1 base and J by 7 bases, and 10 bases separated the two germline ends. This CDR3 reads CASSLGQMVEKLFF. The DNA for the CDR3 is TGTGCCAGCAGCTTAGGGCAGATGGTTGAAAAACTGTTTTTT. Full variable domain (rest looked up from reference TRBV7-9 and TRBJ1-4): DTGVSQNPRHKITKRGQNVTFRCDPISEHNRLYWYRQTLGQGPEFLTYFQNEAQLEKSRLLSDRFSAERPKGSFSTLEIQRTEQGDSAMYLCASSLGQMVEKLFFGSGTQLSVL.

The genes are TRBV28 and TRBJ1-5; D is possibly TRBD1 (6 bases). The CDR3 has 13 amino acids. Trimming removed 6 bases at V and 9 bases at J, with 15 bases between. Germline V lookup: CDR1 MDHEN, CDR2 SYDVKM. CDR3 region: CASRVGGPGPQHF. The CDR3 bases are TGTGCCAGCAGGGTGGGGGGGCCTGGGCCCCAGCATTTT.

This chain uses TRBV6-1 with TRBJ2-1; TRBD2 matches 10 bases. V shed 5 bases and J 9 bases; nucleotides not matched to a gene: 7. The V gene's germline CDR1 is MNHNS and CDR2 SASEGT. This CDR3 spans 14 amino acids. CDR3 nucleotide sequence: TGTGCCAGCAGTCAAGAACTAGCGGGGATTGAGCAGTTCTTC. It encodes CASSQELAGIEQFF.

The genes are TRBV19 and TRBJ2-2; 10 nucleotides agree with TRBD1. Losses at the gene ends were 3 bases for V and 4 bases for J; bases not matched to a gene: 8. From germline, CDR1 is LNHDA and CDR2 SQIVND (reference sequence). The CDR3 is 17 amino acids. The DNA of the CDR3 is TGTGCCAGTAGTATCGATCTAGGGACAGGGGTCACCGGGGAGCTGTTTTTT. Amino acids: CASSIDLGTGVTGELFF.

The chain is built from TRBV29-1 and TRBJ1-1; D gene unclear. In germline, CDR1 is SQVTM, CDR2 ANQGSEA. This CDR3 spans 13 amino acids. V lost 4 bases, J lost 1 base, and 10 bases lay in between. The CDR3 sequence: CSVVSGPNTEAFF. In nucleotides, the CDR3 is TGCAGCGTTGTTAGCGGACCGAACACTGAAGCTTTCTTT.

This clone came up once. The CDR3 is CARSSHPNPGEQYF. CDR3 nucleotides: TGTGCCAGAAGCTCCCATCCAAATCCGGGCGAGCAGTACTTC. The chain employs TRBV5-3 and TRBJ2-5; D unclear. The J call is doubtful: the DNA matches TRBJ2-7 better. TRBV5-3 is annotated as an ORF whose role is uncertain. This CDR3 has 14 amino acids.

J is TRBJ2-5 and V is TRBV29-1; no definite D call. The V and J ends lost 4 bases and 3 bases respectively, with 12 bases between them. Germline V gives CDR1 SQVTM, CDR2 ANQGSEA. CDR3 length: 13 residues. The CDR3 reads CSVGVVGKETQYF. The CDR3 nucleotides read TGCAGCGTTGGGGTGGTGGGTAAAGAGACCCAGTACTTC.

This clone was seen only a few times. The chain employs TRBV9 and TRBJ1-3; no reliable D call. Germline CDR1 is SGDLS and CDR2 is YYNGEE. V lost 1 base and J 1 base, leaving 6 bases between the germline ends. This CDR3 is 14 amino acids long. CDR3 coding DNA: TGTGCCAGCAGCGTATGGGGATCTGGAAACACCATATATTTT. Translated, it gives CASSVWGSGNTIYF.

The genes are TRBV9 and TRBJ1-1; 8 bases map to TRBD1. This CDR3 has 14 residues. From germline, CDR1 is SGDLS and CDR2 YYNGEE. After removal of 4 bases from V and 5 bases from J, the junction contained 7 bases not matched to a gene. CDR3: CASSTQGGGTEAFF. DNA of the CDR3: TGTGCCAGCAGCACACAGGGGGGAGGTACTGAAGCTTTCTTT.

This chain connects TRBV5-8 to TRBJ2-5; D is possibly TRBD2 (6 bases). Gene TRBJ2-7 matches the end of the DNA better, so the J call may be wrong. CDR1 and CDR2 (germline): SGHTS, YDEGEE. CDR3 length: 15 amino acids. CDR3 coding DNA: TGTGCCAGCAGCCCGACTCTTGTCGGGAGCTACGAGCAGTACTTC. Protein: CASSPTLVGSYEQYF.

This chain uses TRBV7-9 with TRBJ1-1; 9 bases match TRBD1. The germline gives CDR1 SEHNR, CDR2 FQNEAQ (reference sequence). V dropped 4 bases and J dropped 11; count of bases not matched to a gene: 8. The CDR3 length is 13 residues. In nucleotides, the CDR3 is TGTGCCAGCAGCTCGACAGGGGGGCGTTGGGCTTTCTTT. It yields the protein CASSSTGGRWAFF.

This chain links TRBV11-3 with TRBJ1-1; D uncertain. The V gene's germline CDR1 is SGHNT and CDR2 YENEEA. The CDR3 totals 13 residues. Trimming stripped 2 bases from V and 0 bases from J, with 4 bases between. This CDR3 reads CASSLWMNTEAFF. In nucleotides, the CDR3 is TGTGCCAGCAGCTTATGGATGAACACTGAAGCTTTCTTT.

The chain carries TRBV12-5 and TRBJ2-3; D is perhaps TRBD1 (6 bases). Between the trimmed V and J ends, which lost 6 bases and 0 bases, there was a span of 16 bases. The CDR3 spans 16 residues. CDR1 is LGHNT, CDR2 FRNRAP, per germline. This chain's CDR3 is CASGPNRVTSTDTQYF. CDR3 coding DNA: TGTGCTAGTGGCCCTAACAGGGTTACTAGCACAGATACGCAGTATTTT.

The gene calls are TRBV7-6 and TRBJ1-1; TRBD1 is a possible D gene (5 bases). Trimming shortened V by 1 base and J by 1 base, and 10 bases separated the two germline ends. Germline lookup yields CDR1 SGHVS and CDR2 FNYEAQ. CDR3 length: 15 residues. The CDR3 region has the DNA TGTGCCAGCAGCTTAGGAGTTACAGGGAACACTGAAGCTTTCTTT. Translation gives CASSLGVTGNTEAFF.

In DNA form, the CDR3 reads TGTGCCAGCAGCCTCAATATTCAGGACTCTGGAAACACCATATATTTT. Encoded protein: CASSLNIQDSGNTIYF. V usage is TRBV4-2 and J usage is TRBJ1-3; no reliable D call. This CDR3 is 16 amino acids long. With 4 bases removed from V and 0 bases from J, the gap between germline ends came to 13 bases. Germline V gene sequence: CDR1 LGHNA, CDR2 YNFKEQ.

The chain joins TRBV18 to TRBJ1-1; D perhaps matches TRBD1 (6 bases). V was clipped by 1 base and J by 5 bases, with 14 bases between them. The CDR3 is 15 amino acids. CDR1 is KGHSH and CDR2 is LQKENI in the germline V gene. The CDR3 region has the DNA TGTGCCAGCTCACCACGGACAGATGATGGGACTGAAGCTTTCTTT. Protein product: CASSPRTDDGTEAFF.

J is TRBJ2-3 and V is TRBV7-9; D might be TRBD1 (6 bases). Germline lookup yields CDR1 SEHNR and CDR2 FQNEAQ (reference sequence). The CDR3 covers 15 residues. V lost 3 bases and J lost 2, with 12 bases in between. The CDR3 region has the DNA TGTGCCAGCAGCTTTCAGGGGAGTTTCACAGATACGCAGTATTTT. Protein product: CASSFQGSFTDTQYF.

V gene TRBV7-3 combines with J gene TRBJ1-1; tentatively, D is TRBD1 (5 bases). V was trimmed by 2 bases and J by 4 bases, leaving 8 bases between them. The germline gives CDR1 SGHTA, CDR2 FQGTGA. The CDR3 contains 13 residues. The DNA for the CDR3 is TGTGCCAGCAGCTTAGACGGGGGCACTGAAGCTTTCTTT. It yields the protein CASSLDGGTEAFF.

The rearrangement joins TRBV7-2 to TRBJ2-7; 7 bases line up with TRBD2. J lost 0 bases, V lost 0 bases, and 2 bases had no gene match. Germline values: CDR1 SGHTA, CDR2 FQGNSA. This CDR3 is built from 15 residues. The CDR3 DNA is TGTGCCAGCAGCTTAGCGGCGGGGGACTCCTACGAGCAGTACTTC. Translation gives CASSLAAGDSYEQYF.

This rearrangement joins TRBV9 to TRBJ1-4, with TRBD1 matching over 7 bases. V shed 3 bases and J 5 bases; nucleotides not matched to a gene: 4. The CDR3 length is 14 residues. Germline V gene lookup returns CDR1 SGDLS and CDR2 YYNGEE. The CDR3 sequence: CASSEGGHNEKLFF. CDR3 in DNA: TGTGCCAGCAGCGAAGGGGGCCACAATGAAAAACTGTTTTTT.

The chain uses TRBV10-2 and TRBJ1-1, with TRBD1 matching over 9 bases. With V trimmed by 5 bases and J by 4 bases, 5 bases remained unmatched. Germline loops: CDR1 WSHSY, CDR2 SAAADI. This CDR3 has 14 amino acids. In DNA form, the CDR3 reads TGCGCCAGCAGTCTGGACAGGGGAGGCACTGAAGCTTTCTTT. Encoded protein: CASSLDRGGTEAFF.